Shown below are 27 T cell receptor beta chains from a single sample sequenced in a study of cytomegalovirus exposure and HLA in healthy donors. Amplification used 60 Vbeta primers and 13 Jbeta primers. Data came from immunoSEQ multiplex PCR; TCRdb stores just in-frame clones and leaves some out. This table has tens of thousands of clones, roughly 67% appearing once. Sequenced material: PBMCs. These receptors came from a middle-aged man in good health and CMV-seropositive.

V is TRBV28 and J is TRBJ1-1; D unclear. CDR1 is MDHEN and CDR2 is SYDVKM in the germline V gene. V shed 6 bases and J shed 1 base, with 12 bases lying between them. This CDR3 region has 14 residues. For the CDR3, the DNA is TGTGCCAGCAGAATCGACACCTCGAACACTGAAGCTTTCTTT. Protein product: CASRIDTSNTEAFF.

Only a few counts were recorded for this clone. V gene TRBV5-6 combines with J gene TRBJ1-2; D call uncertain. Trimming shortened V by 2 bases and J by 4 bases, and 12 bases separated the two germline ends. CDR1 and CDR2 (germline): SGHDT, YYEEEE. The CDR3 runs to 14 residues. The CDR3 DNA is TGTGCCAGCAGCTTACGAACGGTTGGCTATGGCTACACCTTC. The encoded protein is CASSLRTVGYGYTF.

The gene calls are TRBV6-5 and TRBJ1-1; possibly TRBD1 for D (5 bases). Germline V gene sequence: CDR1 MNHEY, CDR2 SVGAGI. CDR3 length: 14 amino acids. The ends were cut back, 6 bases at V and 4 bases at J, with 15 bases in the middle. This CDR3 is CASSYQGIGTEAFF. In DNA form, the CDR3 reads TGTGCCAGCAGCTATCAGGGCATTGGCACTGAAGCTTTCTTT.

This clone appeared a few times. The genes are TRBV7-6 and TRBJ1-4; weak D call: TRBD1 (5 bases). The CDR3 is made up of 17 amino acids. V gave up 5 bases and J gave up 1 base, with 17 bases separating them. Germline CDR1 and CDR2: SGHVS and FNYEAQ. CDR3 in DNA: TGTGCCAGCAGCCCTACGACAGCTGATGGAACTAATGAAAAACTGTTTTTT. This codes for CASSPTTADGTNEKLFF.

The gene calls are TRBV7-2 and TRBJ2-1, with D tentatively TRBD2 (7 bases). Germline V gene lookup returns CDR1 SGHTA and CDR2 FQGNSA. The CDR3 has 16 amino acids. V shed 4 bases and J shed 0 bases, with 13 bases lying between them. DNA of the CDR3: TGTGCCAGCAGCTCCGCCGGGGGGCTCTCCTACAATGAGCAGTTCTTC. Its protein is CASSSAGGLSYNEQFF.

With regard to this clone: Other nucleotide sequences in the sample specify the same CDR3. V usage is TRBV11-2 and J usage is TRBJ2-5; 10 bases agree with TRBD2. Losses at the gene ends were 4 bases for V and 5 bases for J; bases not matched to a gene: 7. This CDR3 contains 15 residues. Germline CDR1 SGHAT, CDR2 FQNNGV. CDR3 protein: CASSSLAGEAETQYF. CDR3 coding DNA: TGTGCCAGCAGCTCCCTAGCGGGAGAAGCGGAGACCCAGTACTTC.

The rearrangement uses TRBV9 and TRBJ2-3; 7 bases agree with TRBD2. The CDR3 covers 16 residues. CDR1 and CDR2 from the germline V gene are SGDLS and YYNGEE. J lost 4 bases, V lost 0 bases, and 8 bases had no gene match. This chain's CDR3 is CASSVDAGREADTQYF. For the CDR3, the DNA is TGTGCCAGCAGCGTAGATGCGGGGAGGGAGGCAGATACGCAGTATTTT.

CDR3 sequence (DNA): TGTGCCAGCAGATCCCGGGAGGGCGATGGCTACACCTTC. Translated: CASRSREGDGYTF. The chain joins TRBV6-6 to TRBJ1-2; no clear D gene. Germline CDR1 is MNHNY and CDR2 is SVGAGI (reference sequence). The CDR3 totals 13 residues. Trimming left V 6 bases short and J 6 bases short, with 14 bases between.

The genes are TRBV16 and TRBJ1-5; D uncertain. Germline CDR1 is KGHSY and CDR2 is FQNENV. This CDR3 is 13 amino acids long. With 7 bases removed from V and 0 bases from J, the gap between germline ends came to 7 bases. The CDR3 sequence: CASKIHSNQPQHF. The CDR3, as DNA: TGTGCCAGCAAAATACATAGCAATCAGCCCCAGCATTTT.

The chain links TRBV6-5 to TRBJ1-5, with 7 bases fitting TRBD1. With 6 bases clipped from V and 2 bases from J, the junction kept 4 bases outside the gene matches. The CDR3 extends over 14 amino acids. Germline V gene sequence: CDR1 MNHEY, CDR2 SVGAGI. The CDR3 here is CASRQGTGNQPQHF. CDR3 DNA sequence: TGTGCCAGCAGACAGGGGACGGGCAATCAGCCCCAGCATTTT.

The chain joins TRBV7-2 to TRBJ1-3; D is undetermined. The CDR3 covers 14 residues. V lost 5 bases and J 4 bases, leaving 12 bases between the germline ends. The germline gives CDR1 SGHTA, CDR2 FQGNSA. The CDR3 DNA reads TGTGCCAGCAGCCCACCCGCGGGCGGAAACACCATATATTTT. Residues: CASSPPAGGNTIYF.

In this sample, this clone turned up many times. The chain is built from TRBV6-5 and TRBJ1-2; 11 bases align to TRBD1. The CDR3 runs to 13 residues. CDR1 is MNHEY and CDR2 is SVGAGI in the germline V gene. Losses at the gene ends were 5 bases for V and 7 bases for J; bases not matched to a gene: 3. CDR3 in amino acids: CASSVDRGLGYTF. CDR3 DNA sequence: TGTGCCAGCAGTGTGGACAGGGGGCTTGGCTACACCTTC.

The chain uses TRBV30 and TRBJ1-3; no clear D gene. Germline assignment: CDR1 GTSNPN and CDR2 SVGIG (reference sequence). The germline V and J ends were trimmed by 0 bases and 0 bases, with 9 bases remaining between them. This CDR3 is built from 15 residues. CDR3 residues: CAWSVRRNSGNTIYF. CDR3 in DNA: TGTGCCTGGAGTGTACGGAGGAACTCTGGAAACACCATATATTTT. The variable domain in full, with the rest retrieved from reference TRBV30 and TRBJ1-3, is SQTIHQWPATLVQPVGSPLSLECTVEGTSNPNLYWYRQAAGRGLQLLFYSVGIGQISSEVPQNLSASRPQDRQFILSSKKLLLSDSGFYLCAWSVRRNSGNTIYFGEGSWLTVV.

The V gene is TRBV5-1, the J gene TRBJ1-1; 10 nucleotides agree with TRBD1. V lost 3 bases and J lost 5; bases outside the gene matches: 7. In germline, CDR1 is SGHRS, CDR2 YFSETQ. This CDR3 has 15 amino acids. CDR3 in amino acids: CASSSRQGALTEAFF. As DNA, the CDR3 is TGCGCCAGCAGCTCAAGACAGGGGGCGCTTACTGAAGCTTTCTTT.

This clone came up a few times. This chain uses TRBV28 with TRBJ1-1, with 12 bases aligning to TRBD1. With V trimmed by 4 bases and J by 1 base, 7 bases remained unmatched. The germline V gene encodes CDR1 MDHEN and CDR2 SYDVKM. The CDR3 has 17 residues. CDR3 amino acids: CASSYPGQGAGNTEAFF. The CDR3, as DNA: TGTGCCAGCAGTTACCCGGGACAGGGGGCCGGGAACACTGAAGCTTTCTTT.

The chain links TRBV29-1 to TRBJ1-1, with a possible D match to TRBD1 (6 bases). This CDR3 is 15 amino acids long. The germline V gene encodes CDR1 SQVTM and CDR2 ANQGSEA. Between the trimmed V and J ends, which lost 6 bases and 0 bases, there was a span of 17 bases. CDR3 DNA sequence: TGCAGCGTCGGACAAAAAGACAGGATGAACACTGAAGCTTTCTTT. Protein product: CSVGQKDRMNTEAFF. Together with reference TRBV29-1 and TRBJ1-1, the CDR3 gives the full variable domain: SAVISQKPSRDICQRGTSLTIQCQVDSQVTMMFWYRQQPGQSLTLIATANQGSEATYESGFVIDKFPISRPNLTFSTLTVSNMSPEDSSIYLCSVGQKDRMNTEAFFGQGTRLTVV.

V is TRBV5-6 and J is TRBJ2-1, with 7 bases matching TRBD2. With V trimmed by 4 bases and J by 4 bases, 14 bases remained unmatched. Germline lookup yields CDR1 SGHDT and CDR2 YYEEEE. The length of the CDR3 is 17 residues. CDR3 sequence reads: CASSATFAGVSYNEQFF. The CDR3 DNA sequence: TGTGCCAGCAGCGCAACTTTCGCGGGGGTTTCATACAATGAGCAGTTCTTC.

This sequence joins TRBV29-1 and TRBJ2-3, with D possibly being TRBD2 (7 bases). V was pared by 6 bases and J by 3 bases, with 19 bases between. There are 15 residues in the CDR3. Per the germline V gene, CDR1 is SQVTM and CDR2 is ANQGSEA. The CDR3 here is CSVPTGASGTDTQYF. The CDR3, as DNA: TGCAGCGTCCCAACGGGGGCTAGCGGAACAGATACGCAGTATTTT.

This chain connects TRBV7-9 to TRBJ1-2; D is possibly TRBD1 (5 bases). CDR1 and CDR2 (germline): SEHNR, FQNEAQ (reference sequence). V was clipped by 3 bases and J by 7 bases, with 9 bases between them. The CDR3 loop spans 12 amino acids. DNA of the CDR3: TGTGCCAGCAGCTTTCAGGGCCGTGGCTACACCTTC. It is translated as CASSFQGRGYTF. The full variable domain, completed using reference TRBV7-9 and TRBJ1-2, is DTGVSQNPRHKITKRGQNVTFRCDPISEHNRLYWYRQTLGQGPEFLTYFQNEAQLEKSRLLSDRFSAERPKGSFSTLEIQRTEQGDSAMYLCASSFQGRGYTFGSGTRLTVV.

CDR3 nucleotide sequence: TGTGCCAGCAGCCGCGGGACAGACTATGGCTACACCTTC. This translates into CASSRGTDYGYTF. The chain uses TRBV5-6 and TRBJ1-2, with TRBD1 identical over 7 bases. The J segment lost 3 bases and the V segment lost 4 bases, leaving 3 bases of the junction unmatched. This CDR3 spans 13 amino acids. Germline V CDR1 and CDR2: SGHDT, YYEEEE.

V and J are TRBV4-2 and TRBJ2-7, with D possibly being TRBD1 (6 bases). In germline, CDR1 is LGHNA, CDR2 YNFKEQ. This CDR3 is built from 14 residues. Trimming stripped 0 bases from V and 6 bases from J, with 12 bases between. DNA of the CDR3: TGTGCCAGCAGCCAAGACCAGGGGCTCTCCGAGCAGTACTTC. This gives the protein CASSQDQGLSEQYF.

The V and J genes are TRBV7-9 and TRBJ1-1, with 8 bases lining up with TRBD1. The CDR3 has 17 amino acids. Germline trimming cut 5 bases from V and 0 bases from J; bases unmatched to any gene: 11. Germline V CDR1 and CDR2: SEHNR, FQNEAQ (reference sequence). CDR3 coding DNA: TGTGCCAGCAGCCGCGGACAGGGCCGGGGGTTGAACACTGAAGCTTTCTTT. Its protein is CASSRGQGRGLNTEAFF.

The chain recombines TRBV11-2 with TRBJ1-6, with 10 bases lining up with TRBD1. Germline V gene lookup returns CDR1 SGHAT and CDR2 FQNNGV. The ends lost 5 bases at V and 9 bases at J; junction bases unmatched: 7. The CDR3 has 15 residues. The CDR3 nucleotides read TGTGCCAGCAGCCCCGGACAGGGGGTCTTTTCACCCCTCCACTTT. It specifies CASSPGQGVFSPLHF. Complete variable domain (other parts from reference TRBV11-2 and TRBJ1-6): EAGVAQSPRYKIIEKRQSVAFWCNPISGHATLYWYQQILGQGPKLLIQFQNNGVVDDSQLPKDRFSAERLKGVDSTLKIQPAKLEDSAVYLCASSPGQGVFSPLHFGNGTRLTVT.

This CDR3 reads CASTRQGGVENTEAFF. The CDR3 DNA follows: TGTGCCAGCACCCGACAGGGGGGGGTAGAGAACACTGAAGCTTTCTTT. The chain carries TRBV27 and TRBJ1-1, with TRBD1 identical over 9 bases. Germline CDR1 is MNHEY and CDR2 is SMNVEV (reference sequence). Unmatched junction bases numbered 10, after V lost 7 bases and J lost 1 base. The CDR3 covers 16 residues.

The V gene is TRBV19, the J gene TRBJ1-1; TRBD1 matches at 7 bases. CDR3 size: 14 residues. V was clipped by 3 bases and J by 4 bases; unmatched bases: 5. The germline V gene encodes CDR1 LNHDA and CDR2 SQIVND (reference sequence). The CDR3 loop reads CASSMARQGTEAFF. CDR3 nucleotides: TGTGCCAGTAGTATGGCCCGACAGGGCACTGAAGCTTTCTTT.

The V call is TRBV18, the J call TRBJ1-1; D is uncertain. Germline V lookup: CDR1 KGHSH, CDR2 LQKENI. Between the trimmed V and J ends, which lost 2 bases and 0 bases, there was a span of 10 bases. This CDR3 contains 15 residues. CDR3 in amino acids: CASSPEGSLNTEAFF. The CDR3 DNA reads TGTGCCAGCTCACCAGAGGGCAGCCTGAACACTGAAGCTTTCTTT. The full variable domain, its missing parts supplied by reference TRBV18 and TRBJ1-1, is NAGVMQNPRHLVRRRGQEARLRCSPMKGHSHVYWYRQLPEEGLKFMVYLQKENIIDESGMPKERFSAEFPKEGPSILRIQQVVRGDSAAYFCASSPEGSLNTEAFFGQGTRLTVV.

The genes are TRBV27 and TRBJ1-6; TRBD1 might be the D (5 bases). The V end was cut by 1 base, the J end by 0 bases, with 13 bases between. The CDR3 length is 18 residues. From germline, CDR1 is MNHEY and CDR2 SMNVEV (reference sequence). CDR3 amino acids: CASSLLWGGSSYNSPLHF. CDR3 in DNA: TGTGCCAGCAGTTTATTATGGGGGGGAAGCTCCTATAATTCACCCCTCCACTTT.